The T cell receptor beta chain described here comes from a study of siplizumab effects on memory and regulatory T cells. Study-level results: Proliferating siplizumab-culture Tregs lacked confirmation of suppressive function. Phenotypic classification as naive or memory proved unattainable for roughly 80-96% of proliferating CD4+ or CD8+ clones.

Notes on this clone: As yet, its antigen is unknown.

This CDR3 region has 19 residues. V was clipped by 1 base and J by 7 bases; unmatched bases: 16. Germline V gene lookup returns CDR1 SGHRS and CDR2 YFSETQ. The repertoire was sequenced with immunoSEQ multiplex PCR; TCRdb's copy has only in-frame clones and lacks some. The table shows about 110,000 clones, with about 92% occurring only once. The receptor's source is a human donor in good health. J is TRBJ2-2 and V is TRBV5-1; 10 nucleotides agree with TRBD2. Sequenced input: Tregs sorted from blood. The CDR3 nucleotides read TGCGCCAGCAGCTTGTTCCTAGTGGGGCTAGCGGGAGCTAGCGGGGAGCTGTTTTTT. This gives the protein CASSLFLVGLAGASGELFF.